This record concerns one T cell receptor beta chain sequence. CDR3 size: 15 residues. The V gene end was trimmed by 0 bases and the J gene end by 8 bases; junction bases not matched to a gene: 6. CDR1 is LNHNV, CDR2 YYDKDF, per germline (reference sequence). This entry comes from a study of blood T cell repertoires in COVID-19. Background on the study: Samples of COVID-19 (acute and convalescent) were obtained from the United States, Italy and Spain. T cells, B-cell-depleted T cells, or PBMCs provided the cDNA or gDNA that served as material.

Study processing details: Scientists estimated how many nucleated cells there were by amplifying reference gene primers. The method was immunoSEQ multiplex PCR; TCRdb's version includes in-frame clones alone and lacks a portion of them. V, J and clone size derive from that table, while D and trimming were established from the DNA sequence. The data contain under 65,000 clones, about 90% of them singletons. The chain carries TRBV15 and TRBJ2-4; 8 positions agree with TRBD1. The TCR comes from an elderly man in a cohort sampled during active COVID-19. The sample was peripheral blood. CDR3: CATSRDLTGGDIQYF. CDR3 DNA: TGTGCCACCAGCAGAGATCTAACAGGGGGAGACATTCAGTACTTC.